The sequence of this T cell receptor (beta chain) was determined in a study of blood T cell repertoires in COVID-19. The wider study: Researchers got acute and convalescent COVID-19 samples from the United States, Italy and Spain.

CDR1 and CDR2 (germline): SGHVS, FQNEAQ. V was clipped by 2 bases and J by 8 bases; unmatched bases: 19. The CDR3 runs to 19 residues. Authors' processing steps: Using reference gene primer amplification, nucleated cell counts were estimated. The method was immunoSEQ multiplex PCR; TCRdb's version includes in-frame clones alone and lacks a portion of them. V and J calls and clone size are copied from that table; D and trimming were computed from the DNA. The repertoire has fewer than 15,000 clones, roughly 89% of them found once; the top ten carry under 35%. The clonotype was recovered from a man in his fifties with active COVID-19. This chain joins TRBV7-8 and TRBJ2-1, with 9 nucleotides matching TRBD1. The specimen was peripheral blood. The CDR3, as DNA: TGTGCCAGCAGCTTAAAGGGACAGGGCGTCTCCCGGATCGAGGATGAGCAGTTCTTC. Translation gives CASSLKGQGVSRIEDEQFF. The entire variable domain, with the rest obtained from reference TRBV7-8 and TRBJ2-1, is as follows: GAGVSQSPRYKVAKRGQDVALRCDPISGHVSLFWYQQALGQGPEFLTYFQNEAQLDKSGLPSDRFFAERPEGSVSTLKIQRTQQEDSAVYLCASSLKGQGVSRIEDEQFFGPGTRLTVL.